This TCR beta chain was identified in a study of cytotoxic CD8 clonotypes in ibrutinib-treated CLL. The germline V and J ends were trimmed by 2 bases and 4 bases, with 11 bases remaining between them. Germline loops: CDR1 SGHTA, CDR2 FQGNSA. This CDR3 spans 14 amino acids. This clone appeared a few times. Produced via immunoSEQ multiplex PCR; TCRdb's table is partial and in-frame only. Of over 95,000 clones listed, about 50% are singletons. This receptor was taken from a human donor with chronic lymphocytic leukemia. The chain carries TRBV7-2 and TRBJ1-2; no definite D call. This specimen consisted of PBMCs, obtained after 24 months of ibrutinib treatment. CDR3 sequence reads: CASSLFGEAYGYTF. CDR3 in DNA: TGTGCCAGCAGCTTATTCGGGGAGGCCTATGGCTACACCTTC.